What follows is one T cell receptor (beta chain) and its context. The sample is drawn from a study of T cell changes during pregnancy in multiple sclerosis. Trimming pared 1 base from V and 6 bases from J, leaving 7 bases between. The germline CDR1 and CDR2 sequences are MNHEY and SMNVEV (reference sequence). There are 13 residues in the CDR3. Assay: immunoSEQ multiplex PCR; the TCRdb copy retains only in-frame clones and omits some. This sample has approximately 46,000 clones; about nine tenths occur once, and the top ten carry around 9.2%. The TCR originated in a female donor with multiple sclerosis, enrolled in a pregnancy study. The V call is TRBV27, the J call TRBJ1-5; D is ambiguous. The sequencing used CD8+ T cells from peripheral blood mononuclear cells, collected after pregnancy. The chain's CDR3 is CASSLWRGQPQHF. CDR3 nucleotide sequence: TGTGCCAGCAGTTTATGGAGAGGTCAGCCCCAGCATTTT.